This T cell receptor beta chain was observed in a study of molecular identifiers for immune sequencing clone quantification. CDR1 is MDHEN and CDR2 is SYDVKM in the germline V gene. The germline V and J ends were trimmed by 5 bases and 0 bases, with 4 bases remaining between them. The CDR3 consists of 12 residues. Source material for naive CD8 libraries was roughly 20,000 to 1,100,000 sorted cells, with 10%, 30% or 50% RNA. TCRdb fed the PCR reads into MiXCR, producing one record per CDR3 protein. The data hold 65,000 or so distinct CDR3 sequences, with less than 20% observed a single time. Sequencing was carried out using naive CD8+ T cells from blood, with Jurkat cell RNA spiked in. The subset denotes: FACS-sorted CD8+CD4-CCR7+CD45RA+ naive T cells. The genes are TRBV28 and TRBJ1-1; D call uncertain. The receptor was isolated from a human donor in good health. Some libraries in this study had Jurkat cell RNA spiked in. In nucleotides, the CDR3 is TGTGCCAGCAGTCCGATGAACACTGAAGCTTTCTTT. It yields the protein CASSPMNTEAFF. Full variable domain (rest looked up from reference TRBV28 and TRBJ1-1): DVKVTQSSRYLVKRTGEKVFLECVQDMDHENMFWYRQDPGLGLRLIYFSYDVKMKEKGDIPEGYSVSREKKERFSLILESASTNQTSMYLCASSPMNTEAFFGQGTRLTVV.